This T cell receptor beta chain was retrieved from a study of T cell responses to AZD1222 COVID-19 vaccine. Study results and limitations: Spike-specific TCR breadth rose after two AZD1222 doses, and depth rose as well. Repertoire sampling occurred only after the peak T cell response.

The CDR3 sequence is 11 residues long. The germline V and J ends were trimmed by 7 bases and 4 bases, with 6 bases remaining between them. Germline V gene data show CDR1 as MNHEY and CDR2 as SMNVEV (reference sequence). In regard to this clone: As yet, its antigen is unknown.

Assay: immunoSEQ multiplex PCR; the TCRdb copy retains only in-frame clones and omits some. The table lists roughly 120,000 clones, 85% to 95% of them singletons. The sequencing here drew on peripheral blood, taken 28 days after the second AZD1222 dose. The receptor was isolated from an adult who received the AZD1222 COVID-19 vaccine. The rearrangement links TRBV27 to TRBJ2-3; D remains unclear. CDR3 bases: TGTGCCAGCATCCGCGCAGATACGCAGTATTTT. This translates into CASIRADTQYF.